A selection of T cell receptor beta chains follows, all from one sample in a study of neurological immune-mediated disorders. Each CDR3 protein is one row after TCRdb ran MiXCR on the 5' RACE reads. The repertoire includes about 30,000 distinct CDR3 sequences, approximately 5% of them detected once, and around 2% sits in the top ten. Specimen: CD4+ T cells from blood. The receptors were sampled from a woman in her forties or fifties in good health. CDR3s leave out the opening cysteine and the closing phenylalanine or tryptophan.

TRBJ2-2,TRBV10-3,AISDGQGKTGELF
TRBJ1-1,TRBV12-3/TRBV12-4,ASTPMAEAF
TRBJ1-3,TRBV29-1,SVNLQDSGNTIY
TRBJ2-7,TRBV20-1,SARRLGGYEQY
TRBJ2-1,TRBV20-1,SAPTPGRKRREQF
TRBJ1-6,TRBV9,ASSRQGSNSPLH
TRBJ2-3,TRBV24-1,ATSDLGTGGTDTQY
TRBJ2-4,TRBV15,ATSEVSGDAKNIQY
TRBJ2-1,TRBV12-3/TRBV12-4,ASSWGTGSNEQF
TRBJ2-5,TRBV5-5,ASSLRATQY
TRBJ2-1,TRBV20-1,SASTGFEQF
TRBJ2-7,TRBV5-6,ASSPNDNPREYEQY
TRBJ1-1,TRBV7-9,ASSAQRQMNTEAF
TRBJ1-2,TRBV11-2,ASSLEPGPTGGYT
TRBJ1-5,TRBV6-6,ASSPRGGSNQPQH
TRBJ2-5,TRBV2,ASRGQGRQETQY
TRBJ2-7,TRBV25-1,ASTLSLDPSYEQY
TRBJ2-7,TRBV12-3/TRBV12-4,ASRGMGTYEQY
TRBJ1-2,TRBV4-1,ASSQDRWGANGLYGYT
TRBJ2-4,TRBV28,ASSLTGQGKNIQY
TRBJ1-1,TRBV12-3/TRBV12-4,ASTRGGTGNTEAF
TRBJ2-6,TRBV27,ASSLGAAANVLT
TRBJ1-2,TRBV20-1,SARDPGGQGQGRANYGYT
TRBJ2-1,TRBV20-1,SARTSGSVRRYEQF
TRBJ2-2,TRBV7-3,ASSFTVNTGELF
TRBJ1-4,TRBV5-6,ASSPSRTEKLF
TRBJ1-6,TRBV27,ASSSWDRGNSPLH
TRBJ2-3,TRBV20-1,SASSPGTSGTDTQY
TRBJ2-1,TRBV20-1,SGRGDNEQF
TRBJ2-7,TRBV20-1,SAGPGTGRYEQY
TRBJ1-1,TRBV11-2,ASSLESGANAEAF
TRBJ1-6,TRBV3-1,ASSQGTFLSYNSPLH
TRBJ2-3,TRBV15,ATSLNLDHRKDTQY
TRBJ1-1,TRBV6-5,ASSRPGVTEAF
TRBJ2-7,TRBV7-2,ASSLGGGSYEQY